These 32 T cell receptor beta chains share one sample of origin, sequenced in a study of molecular identifiers for immune sequencing clone quantification. TCRdb re-called the PCR reads through MiXCR, storing one row per CDR3 protein. Of some 680,000 distinct CDR3 sequences listed, over 25% were seen once; the top ten hold 0.78%. Specimen: naive CD8+ T cells from blood, with Jurkat cell RNA spiked in. Subset denoted: FACS-sorted CD8+CD4-CCR7+CD45RA+ naive T cells. The receptors come from a human donor in good health. Some libraries in this study had Jurkat cell RNA spiked in.

There are many counts of this clonotype. The chain uses TRBV7-9 and TRBJ2-7, with D possibly TRBD2 on 6 matching bases. The V gene's germline CDR1 is SEHNR and CDR2 FQNEAQ (reference sequence). The V end was cut by 5 bases, the J end by 5 bases, with 22 bases between. CDR3 length: 16 residues. CDR3 protein: CASSPRRGKGGDEQYF. Here the CDR3 DNA reads TGTGCCAGCAGCCCTCGGCGAGGGAAAGGCGGGGACGAGCAGTACTTC.

The chain employs TRBV7-6 and TRBJ1-6, with D perhaps TRBD1 (6 bases). CDR1 is SGHVS, CDR2 FNYEAQ, per germline. This CDR3 is built from 19 residues. V was cut by 1 base and J by 0 bases, with 16 bases left in between. The CDR3 loop is CASSLDWTEMSSYNSPLHF. CDR3 in DNA: TGTGCCAGCAGCTTAGATTGGACAGAGATGAGCTCCTATAATTCACCCCTCCACTTT.

This clonotype appeared many times. The CDR3 loop is CASSDADVLTF. The CDR3 coding sequence is TGTGCCAGCAGTGACGCTGACGTCCTGACTTTC. The chain uses TRBV28 and TRBJ2-6; D is unclear. CDR3 length: 11 amino acids. Germline CDR1 is MDHEN and CDR2 is SYDVKM. V was trimmed by 5 bases and J by 11 bases, leaving 7 bases between them.

At least ten counts were recorded for this clonotype. This chain joins TRBV7-9 and TRBJ2-3; the D gene is possibly TRBD2 (5 bases). CDR1 SEHNR and CDR2 FQNEAQ come from the germline V gene (reference sequence). V was pared by 4 bases and J by 3 bases, with 17 bases between. There are 16 residues in the CDR3. The CDR3 bases are TGTGCCAGCAGCTCAGCCGAGGGTCGGGGAACAGATACGCAGTATTTT. Its protein is CASSSAEGRGTDTQYF.

A word on this clonotype: Being one base from a much bigger clone, this may be a read error. The chain couples TRBV7-9 to TRBJ2-3; 12 bases line up with TRBD2. The CDR3 consists of 16 residues. From germline, CDR1 is SEHNR and CDR2 FQNEAQ (reference sequence). The CDR3 is CAGSSTSGGPTDTQYF. In DNA, the CDR3 is TGTGCCGGCAGCTCCACTAGCGGGGGGCCCACAGATACGCAGTATTTT.

Here the CDR3 reads CASSYPTGYTEAFF. DNA of the CDR3: TGTGCCAGCAGTTACCCGACAGGATACACTGAAGCTTTCTTT. The rearrangement uses TRBV6-2 or TRBV6-3 and TRBJ1-1; TRBD1 might be the D (6 bases). Trimming took 2 bases from V and 3 from J, leaving 10 bases between them. Germline V gene data show CDR1 as MNHEY and CDR2 as SVGEGT. This CDR3 is built from 14 residues.

This clonotype came up many times. The CDR3 region has the DNA TGCAGCGTTGAAATCGTGGCAGACTCCTACGAGCAGTACTTC. This encodes CSVEIVADSYEQYF. The genes are TRBV29-1 and TRBJ2-7; no definite D call. Germline V gives CDR1 SQVTM, CDR2 ANQGSEA. With 2 bases removed from V and 0 bases from J, the gap between germline ends came to 11 bases. The CDR3 extends over 14 amino acids.

The CDR3: CSPHLWDRGPRWETQYF. DNA for the CDR3: TGCAGCCCCCACCTATGGGACAGGGGGCCTAGGTGGGAGACCCAGTACTTC. This rearrangement joins TRBV29-1 to TRBJ2-5, with TRBD1 matching over 12 bases. The J segment lost 5 bases and the V segment lost 8 bases, leaving 18 bases of the junction unmatched. The CDR3 spans 17 residues. Germline V gene lookup returns CDR1 SQVTM and CDR2 ANQGSEA.

The sample holds a few counts of this clonotype. The J gene is TRBJ2-7, the V gene TRBV28; 7 positions match TRBD2. This CDR3 region has 15 residues. The V and J ends lost 3 bases and 0 bases, in that order; junction bases with no gene match: 5. CDR1 and CDR2 (germline): MDHEN, SYDVKM. For the CDR3, the DNA is TGTGCCAGCAGTTTCTTTCGCGGGAGCTCCTACGAGCAGTACTTC. It is translated as CASSFFRGSSYEQYF.

The chain recombines TRBV28 with TRBJ1-3, with 10 bases matching TRBD1. From germline, CDR1 is MDHEN and CDR2 SYDVKM. V lost 5 bases to trimming and J lost 3 bases; unmatched junction nucleotides: 10. The CDR3 is 17 residues long. CDR3 loop: CASSTPTGGSFGNTIYF. In nucleotides, the CDR3 is TGTGCCAGCAGTACCCCGACAGGGGGCTCGTTTGGAAACACCATATATTTT.

This clonotype was recorded many times. The V and J genes are TRBV6-2 or TRBV6-3 and TRBJ2-2; the D gene is possibly TRBD1 (5 bases). The CDR3 sequence is 16 residues long. CDR1 and CDR2 (germline): MNHEY, SVGEGT. V was trimmed by 4 bases and J by 0 bases, leaving 12 bases between them. This CDR3 reads CASSSYGHANTGELFF. The CDR3 nucleotides read TGTGCCAGCAGTTCTTATGGACACGCGAACACCGGGGAGCTGTTTTTT.

In DNA, the CDR3 is TGTGCCAGCAGCTCCGGGACTAGTAGACCCTACGAGCAGTACTTC. Translating it yields CASSSGTSRPYEQYF. The rearrangement joins TRBV7-9 to TRBJ2-7, with 8 bases identical to TRBD2. CDR1 is SEHNR and CDR2 is FQNEAQ in the germline V gene (reference sequence). This CDR3 contains 15 residues. Trimming at V came to 4 bases and at J to 2 bases, leaving 7 bases not matched to a gene.

This clonotype was seen many times. One end of the junction is discordant with germline, which a read error may explain. This chain connects TRBV2 to TRBJ2-5; TRBD2 matches 7 bases. This CDR3 has 17 residues. Germline CDR1 and CDR2: SNHLY and FYNNEI. DNA for the CDR3: TGTGCCAGCAGTGAAGCTTACGCGGGGGACCGACAAGGGACCCAGTACTTC. It is translated as CASSEAYAGDRQGTQYF.

This clonotype was observed many times. The rearrangement joins TRBV30 to TRBJ2-1; TRBD1 matches at 7 bases. The junction had 2 bases not matched to a gene; V was cut back by 5 bases and J by 7 bases. In germline, CDR1 is GTSNPN, CDR2 SVGIG (reference sequence). CDR3 length: 11 amino acids. CDR3 sequence reads: CAWQGENEQFF. In DNA form, the CDR3 reads TGTGCCTGGCAGGGGGAGAATGAGCAGTTCTTC.

In this sample, this clonotype turned up a few times. The chain employs TRBV6-5 and TRBJ2-1, with 8 bases lining up with TRBD2. CDR1 and CDR2 (germline): MNHEY, SVGAGI. After removal of 0 bases from V and 7 bases from J, the junction contained 11 bases not matched to a gene. CDR3 size: 17 residues. CDR3 protein: CASSYSVEREYGNEQFF. The DNA for the CDR3 is TGTGCCAGCAGTTACTCGGTCGAGCGGGAGTATGGTAATGAGCAGTTCTTC.

This clonotype has a count of ten or more. The chain combines TRBV6-2 or TRBV6-3 with TRBJ2-2, with 10 bases matching TRBD2. V trimming: 8 bases; J trimming: 4 bases; junction bases outside the gene matches: 1. Per the germline V gene, CDR1 is MNHEY and CDR2 is SVGEGT. This CDR3 comprises 13 residues. Here the CDR3 DNA reads TGTGCCAGCTCTAGCGGGAGCACCGGGGAGCTGTTTTTT. It specifies CASSSGSTGELFF.

This clonotype was seen just once. The chain links TRBV11-3 to TRBJ2-7; 7 bases agree with TRBD2. The trim removed 6 bases at V and 6 bases at J, leaving 5 bases unmatched. The CDR3 totals 12 residues. Germline V gene sequence: CDR1 SGHNT, CDR2 YENEEA. The CDR3 protein is CASSSGGVEQYF. As DNA, the CDR3 is TGTGCCAGCAGTTCTGGGGGGGTCGAGCAGTACTTC.

As concerns this clonotype: Since the CDR3 does not end with the conserved phenylalanine or tryptophan, this likely comes from a read error. V is TRBV12-3 or TRBV12-4 and J is TRBJ1-2; 7 bases match TRBD1. The CDR3 contains 13 residues. The V segment lost 5 bases and the J segment 4 bases; nucleotides outside the gene matches: 4. CDR3 coding DNA: TGTGCCAGCAGTCCAGGGACAGCCTATGGCTACACCATC. This encodes CASSPGTAYGYTI.

This clonotype has more than one count but fewer than ten. The gene calls are TRBV12-3 or TRBV12-4 and TRBJ2-1; D is unresolved. CDR3 size: 12 residues. Trimming took off 0 bases at V and 8 bases at J, with 5 bases between the two ends. The CDR3 DNA is TGTGCCAGCAGTTTAGCTGGTCATGAGCAGTTCTTC. Protein product: CASSLAGHEQFF.

This clonotype was seen only a few times. This chain uses TRBV20-1 with TRBJ2-7; 7 bases map to TRBD2. The CDR3 contains 14 residues. The junction had 4 bases not matched to a gene; V was cut back by 0 bases and J by 2 bases. CDR1 is DFQATT, CDR2 SNEGSKA, per germline (reference sequence). The chain's CDR3 is CSARDPSGTYEQYF. The CDR3 DNA follows: TGCAGTGCTAGAGATCCAAGCGGGACCTACGAGCAGTACTTC.

This clonotype was found a few times. The V and J genes are TRBV19 and TRBJ1-6, with a weak D call TRBD1 (5 bases). V lost 6 bases and J lost 10, with 25 bases in between. Germline CDR1 is LNHDA and CDR2 is SQIVND (reference sequence). The CDR3 loop spans 17 amino acids. The CDR3 spells CASSRGLDRGRGSPLHF. As DNA, the CDR3 is TGTGCCAGTAGCCGCGGACTTGATAGGGGAAGAGGATCACCCCTCCACTTT.

This clonotype was found many times. This chain uses TRBV7-2 with TRBJ2-4, with D hard to call. The V gene lost 4 bases and the J gene lost 0 bases, with 19 bases spanning the gap. CDR1 SGHTA and CDR2 FQGNSA come from the germline V gene. This CDR3 comprises 18 residues. CDR3 in DNA: TGTGCCAGCAGCTCGCATTTGAGGACGGACCTAGCCAAAAACATTCAGTACTTC. This encodes CASSSHLRTDLAKNIQYF.

This clonotype showed up many times. Here the CDR3 DNA reads TGTGCCAGCTCCTTATTCACCGGGGAGCTGTTTTTT. This gives the protein CASSLFTGELFF. The chain couples TRBV9 to TRBJ2-2; no reliable D call. The germline V gene encodes CDR1 SGDLS and CDR2 YYNGEE. There are 12 residues in the CDR3. Trimming stripped 7 bases from V and 4 bases from J, with 8 bases between.

This clonotype has a handful of counts. The gene calls are TRBV6-1 and TRBJ1-1, with D maybe TRBD1 (6 bases). V gave up 6 bases and J gave up 0 bases, with 14 bases separating them. This CDR3 has 15 amino acids. The V gene's germline CDR1 is MNHNS and CDR2 SASEGT. Here the CDR3 DNA reads TGTGCCAGCAGCTTCGGGACATACATGAACACTGAAGCTTTCTTT. As protein: CASSFGTYMNTEAFF.

Comment on this clonotype: Since a much larger clone is just one base distant, this may be a read error. This chain joins TRBV7-9 and TRBJ2-7; possibly TRBD1 or TRBD2 for D (6 bases each). Germline V gene sequence: CDR1 SEHNR, CDR2 FQNEAQ (reference sequence). The CDR3 is made up of 13 amino acids. The CDR3 is CASSDGHGGELYF. The CDR3 DNA is TGTGCCAGCAGCGATGGACACGGGGGCGAGCTGTACTTC.

This clonotype was picked up many times. This sequence joins TRBV7-2 and TRBJ1-3; D remains ambiguous. The V end lost 2 bases, the J end lost 0 bases, and 5 bases lay between the germline ends. CDR3 size: 14 residues. CDR1 is SGHTA and CDR2 is FQGNSA in the germline V gene. The CDR3 protein is CASSLLNSGNTIYF. CDR3 bases: TGTGCCAGCAGCTTATTGAACTCTGGAAACACCATATATTTT.

This clonotype has at least ten counts. V and J are TRBV5-5 and TRBJ1-6; D uncertain. The CDR3 runs to 13 residues. Germline lookup yields CDR1 SGHKS and CDR2 YYEKEE (reference sequence). Trimming pared 0 bases from V and 9 bases from J, leaving 7 bases between. The CDR3 DNA reads as TGTGCCAGCAGCTTGGCCCTGACTTCACCCCTCCACTTT. It specifies CASSLALTSPLHF.

With regard to this clonotype: A much more abundant neighbour one base away suggests this may be a read error. V usage is TRBV7-2 and J usage is TRBJ2-1, with D perhaps assigned TRBD1 or TRBD2 (5 bases each). Germline-derived CDR1 and CDR2 are SGHTA and FQGNSA. Trimming took off 1 base at V and 6 bases at J, with 16 bases between the two ends. This CDR3 comprises 16 residues. In nucleotides, the CDR3 is TGTGCCAGCAGCTTAGGAATCCGGGACGCGCTCAATGAGCAGTTCTTC. It specifies CASSLGIRDALNEQFF.

This chain links TRBV12-5 with TRBJ2-3, with 7 bases matching TRBD1. Germline CDR1 is LGHNT and CDR2 is FRNRAP. Trimming took 6 bases from V and 5 from J; bases not matched to a gene: 8. The CDR3 totals 14 residues. The CDR3: CASGEQGIIDTQYF. CDR3 nucleotides: TGTGCTAGTGGGGAACAGGGGATTATAGATACGCAGTATTTT.

Concerning this clonotype: It may be a read error: a sequence one base away is much more abundant. The chain carries TRBV5-1 and TRBJ2-1; D gene unclear. Germline CDR1 and CDR2: SGHRS and YFSETQ. The length of the CDR3 is 11 residues. CDR3 bases: TGCGCCAGCAGCTTGGACGATGAGCAGCTCTTC. As protein: CASSLDDEQLF.

This chain links TRBV11-2 with TRBJ2-3, with 9 bases lining up with TRBD2. CDR3 length: 17 amino acids. CDR1 is SGHAT and CDR2 is FQNNGV in the germline V gene. With 5 bases clipped from V and 4 bases from J, the junction kept 13 bases outside the gene matches. CDR3 coding DNA: TGTGCCAGCAGCCCTCTTTATGGGACTAGCTCCGCAGATACGCAGTATTTT. Translated, it gives CASSPLYGTSSADTQYF.

This clonotype was picked up many times. The chain has TRBV29-1 and TRBJ2-4; 8 bases fit TRBD1. The CDR3 has 13 residues. The V and J ends lost 2 bases and 6 bases, in that order; junction bases with no gene match: 3. Germline lookup yields CDR1 SQVTM and CDR2 ANQGSEA. The CDR3 protein is CSVETGGSNIQYF. The CDR3 DNA follows: TGCAGCGTTGAAACAGGGGGATCAAACATTCAGTACTTC.